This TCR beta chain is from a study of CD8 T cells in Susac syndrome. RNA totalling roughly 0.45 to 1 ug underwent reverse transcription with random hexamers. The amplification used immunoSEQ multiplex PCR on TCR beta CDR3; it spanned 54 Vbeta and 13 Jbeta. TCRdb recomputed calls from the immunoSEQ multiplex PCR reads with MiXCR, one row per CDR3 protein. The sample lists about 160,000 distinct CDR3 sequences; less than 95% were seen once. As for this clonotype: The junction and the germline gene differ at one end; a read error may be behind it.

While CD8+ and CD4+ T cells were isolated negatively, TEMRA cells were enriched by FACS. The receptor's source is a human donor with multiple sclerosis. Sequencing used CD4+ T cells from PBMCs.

The CDR3 sequence is CAWSVPGRATEVFF. The CDR3 DNA sequence: TGTGCCTGGAGTGTACCTGGCAGGGCCACTGAAGTTTTCTTT. The chain has TRBV30 and TRBJ1-1; a possible D gene is TRBD1 (5 bases). CDR1 and CDR2 from the germline V gene are GTSNPN and SVGIG (reference sequence). The CDR3 has 14 residues.